This is a list of T cell receptor beta chains from one sample in a study of blood T cell repertoires in COVID-19. The table came from immunoSEQ multiplex PCR; TCRdb's copy has only in-frame clones and leaves some out. The sample contains some 300,000 clones, 70% to 90% of which appear only once. Material for sequencing was peripheral blood. The origin of the receptors is an older woman with COVID-19, enrolled during active disease. Both conserved end residues are part of each CDR3. D genes are given only for firm matches. Expanded clones get a size class; other rows say once, few or many, or leave the size out.

abundance: NA
j_gene: TRBJ2-5
d_gene: NA
v_gene: TRBV29-1
CDR3aa: CSVPDTGSRETQYF
CDR3nt: TGCAGCGTTCCCGATACAGGGAGTAGAGAGACCCAGTACTTC

abundance: NA
j_gene: TRBJ1-1
d_gene: NA
v_gene: TRBV19
CDR3aa: CASSMTLGVGEAFF
CDR3nt: TGTGCCAGTAGTATGACGCTCGGGGTTGGTGAAGCTTTCTTT

abundance: NA
j_gene: TRBJ1-3
d_gene: TRBD1
v_gene: TRBV4-1
CDR3aa: CASSRGQGSGNTIYF
CDR3nt: TGCGCCAGCAGCCGGGGACAGGGGAGCGGAAACACCATATATTTT

abundance: NA
j_gene: TRBJ2-3
d_gene: NA
v_gene: TRBV5-1
CDR3aa: CASSLLTIGDTQYF
CDR3nt: TGCGCCAGCAGCTTGTTGACTATTGGAGATACGCAGTATTTT

abundance: once
j_gene: TRBJ2-1
d_gene: NA
v_gene: TRBV3-1/TRBV3-2
CDR3aa: CASSQDSATYNEQFF
CDR3nt: TGTGCCAGCAGCCAAGATTCCGCTACCTACAATGAGCAGTTCTTC

abundance: NA
j_gene: TRBJ2-2
d_gene: NA
v_gene: TRBV25-1
CDR3aa: CASSEWPSGTGELFF
CDR3nt: TGTGCCAGCAGTGAATGGCCCTCGGGCACCGGGGAGCTGTTTTTT

abundance: NA
j_gene: TRBJ1-1
d_gene: NA
v_gene: TRBV9
CDR3aa: CASSPPAGNTEAFF
CDR3nt: TGTGCCAGCAGCCCCCCAGCAGGGAACACTGAAGCTTTCTTT

abundance: NA
j_gene: TRBJ2-7
d_gene: TRBD2
v_gene: TRBV6-4
CDR3aa: CASSDPGLAGGPEQYF
CDR3nt: TGTGCCAGCAGTGACCCGGGACTAGCGGGGGGGCCCGAGCAGTACTTC

abundance: NA
j_gene: TRBJ2-7
d_gene: NA
v_gene: TRBV3-1/TRBV3-2
CDR3aa: CASSQQGGYEQYF
CDR3nt: TGTGCCAGCAGCCAACAGGGTGGGTACGAGCAGTACTTC

abundance: NA
j_gene: TRBJ1-2
d_gene: NA
v_gene: TRBV25-1
CDR3aa: CASSEGGLALMDGYTF
CDR3nt: TGTGCCAGCAGTGAGGGCGGACTGGCCCTCATGGATGGCTACACCTTC

abundance: NA
j_gene: TRBJ2-3
d_gene: NA
v_gene: TRBV2
CDR3aa: CASSELISGERDTQYF
CDR3nt: TGTGCCAGCAGTGAGTTAATTTCGGGTGAGAGAGATACGCAGTATTTT

abundance: NA
j_gene: TRBJ1-4
d_gene: NA
v_gene: TRBV28
CDR3aa: CASRHGEVNEKLFF
CDR3nt: TGTGCCAGCAGGCATGGGGAGGTTAATGAAAAACTGTTTTTT

abundance: NA
j_gene: TRBJ1-2
d_gene: NA
v_gene: TRBV28
CDR3aa: CASSLWTVDYGYTF
CDR3nt: TGTGCCAGCAGTCTCTGGACAGTCGACTATGGCTACACCTTC

abundance: NA
j_gene: TRBJ1-5
d_gene: TRBD1
v_gene: TRBV2
CDR3aa: CASSGDRSRNQPQHF
CDR3nt: TGTGCCAGCAGTGGGGACAGGTCTCGCAATCAGCCCCAGCATTTT

abundance: NA
j_gene: TRBJ2-3
d_gene: TRBD1
v_gene: TRBV19
CDR3aa: CASRPGQGFTDTQYF
CDR3nt: TGTGCCAGTAGGCCAGGACAGGGGTTCACAGATACGCAGTATTTT

abundance: NA
j_gene: TRBJ1-6
d_gene: NA
v_gene: TRBV9
CDR3aa: CASSVGTGQSSYNSPLHF
CDR3nt: TGTGCCAGCAGCGTAGGAACAGGTCAGAGCTCCTATAATTCACCCCTCCACTTT

abundance: NA
j_gene: TRBJ1-6
d_gene: TRBD1
v_gene: TRBV18
CDR3aa: CASSPDRANSPLHF
CDR3nt: TGTGCCAGCTCACCTGACAGGGCTAATTCACCCCTCCACTTT

abundance: NA
j_gene: TRBJ1-1
d_gene: NA
v_gene: TRBV10-3
CDR3aa: CAISGTRNTEAFF
CDR3nt: TGTGCCATCAGTGGGACTCGGAACACTGAAGCTTTCTTT

abundance: NA
j_gene: TRBJ2-3
d_gene: NA
v_gene: TRBV7-2
CDR3aa: CASSLQTGVTDTQYF
CDR3nt: TGTGCCAGCAGCCTCCAAACCGGAGTCACAGATACGCAGTATTTT

abundance: NA
j_gene: TRBJ2-7
d_gene: NA
v_gene: TRBV9
CDR3aa: CASGGNFGGEQYF
CDR3nt: TGTGCCAGCGGGGGGAATTTCGGAGGCGAGCAGTACTTC

abundance: NA
j_gene: TRBJ1-5
d_gene: NA
v_gene: TRBV24-1
CDR3aa: CATSDSQTGTNNQPQHF
CDR3nt: TGTGCCACCAGTGACTCTCAAACCGGGACAAACAATCAGCCCCAGCATTTT

abundance: once
j_gene: TRBJ1-2
d_gene: TRBD1
v_gene: TRBV6-2/TRBV6-3
CDR3aa: CASSYARTGARGYTF
CDR3nt: TGTGCCAGCAGTTACGCCAGGACAGGGGCGCGAGGCTACACCTTC

abundance: NA
j_gene: TRBJ2-3
d_gene: NA
v_gene: TRBV4-1
CDR3aa: CASSHPGRTDTQYF
CDR3nt: TGCGCCAGCAGCCACCCAGGGCGTACAGATACGCAGTATTTT

abundance: NA
j_gene: TRBJ2-7
d_gene: NA
v_gene: TRBV6-2/TRBV6-3
CDR3aa: CASSVSGLGVGEQYF
CDR3nt: TGTGCCAGCAGTGTGTCGGGCCTCGGGGTTGGGGAGCAGTACTTC

abundance: NA
j_gene: TRBJ2-3
d_gene: TRBD2
v_gene: TRBV13
CDR3aa: CASSFGGGAEDTQYF
CDR3nt: TGTGCCAGCAGCTTTGGCGGGGGGGCCGAGGATACGCAGTATTTT

abundance: NA
j_gene: TRBJ1-4
d_gene: NA
v_gene: TRBV15
CDR3aa: CATSRGANEKLFF
CDR3nt: TGTGCCACCAGCAGAGGGGCGAACGAAAAACTGTTTTTT